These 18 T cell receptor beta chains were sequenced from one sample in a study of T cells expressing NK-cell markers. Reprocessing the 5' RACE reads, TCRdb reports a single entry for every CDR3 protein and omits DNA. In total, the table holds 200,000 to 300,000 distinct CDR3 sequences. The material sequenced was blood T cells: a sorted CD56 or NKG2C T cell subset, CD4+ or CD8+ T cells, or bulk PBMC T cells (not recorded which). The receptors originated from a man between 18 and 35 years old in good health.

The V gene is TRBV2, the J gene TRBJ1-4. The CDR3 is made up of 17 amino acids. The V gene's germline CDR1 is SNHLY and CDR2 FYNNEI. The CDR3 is CASRGWTATATNEKLFF.

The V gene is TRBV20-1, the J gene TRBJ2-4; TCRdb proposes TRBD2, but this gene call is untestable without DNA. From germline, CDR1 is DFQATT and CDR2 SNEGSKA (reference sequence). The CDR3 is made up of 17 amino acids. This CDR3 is CSAVGLAGGPQENIQYF.

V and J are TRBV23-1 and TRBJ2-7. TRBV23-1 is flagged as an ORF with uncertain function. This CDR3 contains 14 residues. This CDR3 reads CASSQRRDSYEQYF.

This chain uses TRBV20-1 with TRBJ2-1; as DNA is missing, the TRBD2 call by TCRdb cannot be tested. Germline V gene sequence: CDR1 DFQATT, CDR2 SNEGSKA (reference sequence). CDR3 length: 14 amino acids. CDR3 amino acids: CSAMGLPRVHEQFF.

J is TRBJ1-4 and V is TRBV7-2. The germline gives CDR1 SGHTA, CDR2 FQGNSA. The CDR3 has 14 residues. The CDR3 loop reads CASSLGGLSEKLFF.

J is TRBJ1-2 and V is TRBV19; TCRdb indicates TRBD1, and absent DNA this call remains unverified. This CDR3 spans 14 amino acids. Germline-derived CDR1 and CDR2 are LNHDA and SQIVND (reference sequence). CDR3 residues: CASSPSGTGYGYTF.

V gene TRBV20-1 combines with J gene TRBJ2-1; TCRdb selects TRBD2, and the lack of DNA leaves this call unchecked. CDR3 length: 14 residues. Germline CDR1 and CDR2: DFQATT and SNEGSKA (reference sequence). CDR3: CSASSSGSSNEQFF.

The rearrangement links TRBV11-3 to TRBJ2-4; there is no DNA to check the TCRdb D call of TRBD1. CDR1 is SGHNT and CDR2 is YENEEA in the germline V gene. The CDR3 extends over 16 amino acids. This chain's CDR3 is CASSSEGTGGAIRQYF. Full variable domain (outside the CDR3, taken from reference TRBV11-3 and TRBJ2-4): EAGVVQSPRYKIIEKKQPVAFWCNPISGHNTLYWYLQNLGQGPELLIRYENEEAVDDSQLPKDRFSAERLKGVDSTLKIQPAELGDSAVYLCASSSEGTGGAIRQYFGAGTRLSVL.

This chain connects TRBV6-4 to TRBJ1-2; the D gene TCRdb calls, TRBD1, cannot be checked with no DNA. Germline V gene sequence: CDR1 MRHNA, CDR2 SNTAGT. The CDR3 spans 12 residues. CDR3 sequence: CASSDSGGGYTF.

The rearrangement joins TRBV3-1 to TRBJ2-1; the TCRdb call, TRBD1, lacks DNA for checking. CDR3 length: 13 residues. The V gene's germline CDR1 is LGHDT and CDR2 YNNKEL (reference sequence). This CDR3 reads CASRGGGNNEQFF.

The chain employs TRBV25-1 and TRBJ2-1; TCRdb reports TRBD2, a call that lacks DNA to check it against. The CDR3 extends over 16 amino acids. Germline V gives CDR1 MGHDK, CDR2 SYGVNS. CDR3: CASSGPTSGSSNEQFF.

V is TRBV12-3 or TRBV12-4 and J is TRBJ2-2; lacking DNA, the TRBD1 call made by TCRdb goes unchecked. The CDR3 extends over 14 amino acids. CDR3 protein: CATTQGGLTGELFF.

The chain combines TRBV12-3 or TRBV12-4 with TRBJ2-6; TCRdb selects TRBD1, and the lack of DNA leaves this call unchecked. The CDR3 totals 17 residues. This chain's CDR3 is CASSPRTGGPGANVLTF.

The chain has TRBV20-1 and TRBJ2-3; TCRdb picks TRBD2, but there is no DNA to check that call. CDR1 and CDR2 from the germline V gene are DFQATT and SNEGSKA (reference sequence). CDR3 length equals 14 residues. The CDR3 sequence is CSARRGGGADTQYF.

Here the CDR3 reads CASSLGGTLVTDTQYF. The chain employs TRBV12-3 or TRBV12-4 and TRBJ2-3. The CDR3 loop spans 16 amino acids.

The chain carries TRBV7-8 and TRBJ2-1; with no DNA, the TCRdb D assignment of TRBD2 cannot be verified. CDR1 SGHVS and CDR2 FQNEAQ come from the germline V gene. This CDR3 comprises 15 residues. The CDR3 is CASSLSRVSGTGQFF. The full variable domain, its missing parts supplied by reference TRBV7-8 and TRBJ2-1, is GAGVSQSPRYKVAKRGQDVALRCDPISGHVSLFWYQQALGQGPEFLTYFQNEAQLDKSGLPSDRFFAERPEGSVSTLKIQRTQQEDSAVYLCASSLSRVSGTGQFFGPGTRLTVL.

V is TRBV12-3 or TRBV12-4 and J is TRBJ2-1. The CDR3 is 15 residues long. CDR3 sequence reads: CASSYLGSPYNEQFF.

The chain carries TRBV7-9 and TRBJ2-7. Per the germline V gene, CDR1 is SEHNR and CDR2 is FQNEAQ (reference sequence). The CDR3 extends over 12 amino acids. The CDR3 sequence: CASTRPNYEQYF. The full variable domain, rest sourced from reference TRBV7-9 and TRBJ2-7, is DTGVSQNPRHKITKRGQNVTFRCDPISEHNRLYWYRQTLGQGPEFLTYFQNEAQLEKSRLLSDRFSAERPKGSFSTLEIQRTEQGDSAMYLCASTRPNYEQYFGPGTRLTVT.